This TCR beta chain was profiled in a study of OX40 agonist ivuxolimab in advanced cancers. Study details: All patients had ivuxolimab intravenously every 2 weeks at 0.01 to 10 mg/kg. Those treated in dose escalation had hepatocellular carcinoma, melanoma, renal cell cancer or head and neck cancer. Study observations and caveats: Blood T cells, both CD4+ and CD8+, expanded clonally by week 6 at 0.1 to 3.0 mg/kg.

The trim removed 5 bases at V and 4 bases at J, leaving 2 bases unmatched. CDR1 and CDR2 from the germline V gene are MDHEN and SYDVKM. This CDR3 is 13 amino acids long. A remark on this clone: The target antigen is unknown.

Using immunoSEQ multiplex PCR, the repertoire was profiled, and TCRdb retains in-frame clones only, with some absent. This repertoire shows some 58,000 clones, 70% to 90% found once; its top ten account for 12% to 15%. This material consisted of CD4+ or CD8+ T cells sorted from blood, taken in a trial of the OX40 agonist ivuxolimab. The sequence was collected from an adult with an advanced solid tumor such as melanoma, head and neck, liver or kidney cancer. The J gene is TRBJ1-5, the V gene TRBV28, with TRBD1 matching 7 bases. CDR3 loop: CASSMTGNQPQHF. CDR3 sequence (DNA): TGTGCCAGCAGTATGACAGGGAATCAGCCCCAGCATTTT.